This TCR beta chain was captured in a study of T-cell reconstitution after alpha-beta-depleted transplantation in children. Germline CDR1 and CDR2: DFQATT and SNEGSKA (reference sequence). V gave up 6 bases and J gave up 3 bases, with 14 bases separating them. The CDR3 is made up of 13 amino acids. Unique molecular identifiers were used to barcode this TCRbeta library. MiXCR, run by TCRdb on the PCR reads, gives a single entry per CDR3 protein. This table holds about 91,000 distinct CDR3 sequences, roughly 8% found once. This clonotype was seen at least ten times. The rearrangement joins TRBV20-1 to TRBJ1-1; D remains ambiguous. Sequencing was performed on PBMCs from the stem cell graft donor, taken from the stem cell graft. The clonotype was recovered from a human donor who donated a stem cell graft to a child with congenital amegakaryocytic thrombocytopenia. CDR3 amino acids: CSAARAWDTEAFF. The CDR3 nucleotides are TGCAGTGCAGCCCGGGCCTGGGACACTGAAGCTTTCTTT.